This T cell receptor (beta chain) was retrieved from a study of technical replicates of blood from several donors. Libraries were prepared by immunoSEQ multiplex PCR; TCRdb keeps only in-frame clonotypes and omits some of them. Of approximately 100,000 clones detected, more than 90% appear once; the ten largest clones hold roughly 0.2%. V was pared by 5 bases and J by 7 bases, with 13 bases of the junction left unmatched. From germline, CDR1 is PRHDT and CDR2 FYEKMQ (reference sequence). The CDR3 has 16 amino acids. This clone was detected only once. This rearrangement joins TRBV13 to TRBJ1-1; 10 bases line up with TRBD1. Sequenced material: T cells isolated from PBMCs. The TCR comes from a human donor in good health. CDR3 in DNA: TGTGCCAGCAGCCTGGGGACAGGGGTAATGGTTCATGAAGCTTTCTTT. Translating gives CASSLGTGVMVHEAFF.